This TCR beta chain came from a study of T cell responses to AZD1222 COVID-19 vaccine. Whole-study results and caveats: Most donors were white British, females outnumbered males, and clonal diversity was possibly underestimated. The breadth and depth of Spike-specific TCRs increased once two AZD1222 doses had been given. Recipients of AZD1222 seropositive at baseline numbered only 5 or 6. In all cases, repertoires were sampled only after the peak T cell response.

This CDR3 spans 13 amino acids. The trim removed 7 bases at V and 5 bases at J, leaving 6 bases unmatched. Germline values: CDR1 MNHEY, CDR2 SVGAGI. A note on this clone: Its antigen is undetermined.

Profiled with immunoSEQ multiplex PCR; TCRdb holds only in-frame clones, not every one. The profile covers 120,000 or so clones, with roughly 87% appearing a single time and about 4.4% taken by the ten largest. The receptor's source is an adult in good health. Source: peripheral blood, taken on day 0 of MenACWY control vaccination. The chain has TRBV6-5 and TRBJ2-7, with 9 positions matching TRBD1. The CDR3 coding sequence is TGTGCCAGCAAATCGGGACAGGGACACGAGCAGTACGTC. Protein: CASKSGQGHEQYV.